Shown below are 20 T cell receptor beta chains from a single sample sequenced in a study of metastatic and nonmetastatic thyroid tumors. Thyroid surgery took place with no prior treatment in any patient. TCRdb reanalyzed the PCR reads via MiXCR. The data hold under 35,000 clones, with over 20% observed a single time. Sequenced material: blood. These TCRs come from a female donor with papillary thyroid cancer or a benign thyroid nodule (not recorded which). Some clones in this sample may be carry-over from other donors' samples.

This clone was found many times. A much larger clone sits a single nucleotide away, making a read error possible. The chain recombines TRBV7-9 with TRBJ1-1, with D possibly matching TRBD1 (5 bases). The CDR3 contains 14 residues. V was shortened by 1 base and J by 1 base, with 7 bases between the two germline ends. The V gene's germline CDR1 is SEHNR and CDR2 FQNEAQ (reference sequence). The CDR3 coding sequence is TGTGCCAGCAGCTTAGGAGGGGCGAACACTGAAGCTTTCTTT. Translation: CASSLGGANTEAFF.

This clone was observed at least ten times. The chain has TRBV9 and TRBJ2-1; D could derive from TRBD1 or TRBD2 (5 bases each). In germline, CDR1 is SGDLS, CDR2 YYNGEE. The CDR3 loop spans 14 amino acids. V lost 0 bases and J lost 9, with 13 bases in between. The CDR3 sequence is CASSVVGTTSEQFF. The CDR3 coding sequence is TGTGCCAGCAGCGTAGTAGGGACCACCAGTGAGCAGTTCTTC.

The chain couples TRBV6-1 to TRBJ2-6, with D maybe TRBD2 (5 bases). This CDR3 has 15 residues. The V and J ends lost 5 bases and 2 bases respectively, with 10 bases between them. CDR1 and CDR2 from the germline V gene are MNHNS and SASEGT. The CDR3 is CASSHPRAGANVLTF. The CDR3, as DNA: TGTGCCAGCAGTCACCCGCGGGCTGGGGCCAACGTCCTGACTTTC.

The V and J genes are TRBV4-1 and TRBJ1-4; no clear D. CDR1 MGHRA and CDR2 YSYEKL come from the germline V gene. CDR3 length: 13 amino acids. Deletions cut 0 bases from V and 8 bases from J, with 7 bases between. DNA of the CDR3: TGCGCCAGCAGCCAAGATTCGGGAGAAAAACTGTTTTTT. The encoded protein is CASSQDSGEKLFF.

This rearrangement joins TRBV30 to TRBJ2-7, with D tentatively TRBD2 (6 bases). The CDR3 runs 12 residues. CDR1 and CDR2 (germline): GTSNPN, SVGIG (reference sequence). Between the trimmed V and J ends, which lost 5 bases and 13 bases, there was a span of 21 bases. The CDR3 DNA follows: TGTGCCTGGGCGGGTGAGACTAGAGGGAGTTACTTC. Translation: CAWAGETRGSYF.

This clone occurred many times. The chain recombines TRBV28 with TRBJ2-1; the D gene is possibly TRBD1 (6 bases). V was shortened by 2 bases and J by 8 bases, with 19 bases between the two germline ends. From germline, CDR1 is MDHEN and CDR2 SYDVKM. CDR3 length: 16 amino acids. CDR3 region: CASSLGDPVRGDEQFF. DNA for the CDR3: TGTGCCAGCAGTTTAGGAGATCCTGTCAGGGGCGATGAGCAGTTCTTC.

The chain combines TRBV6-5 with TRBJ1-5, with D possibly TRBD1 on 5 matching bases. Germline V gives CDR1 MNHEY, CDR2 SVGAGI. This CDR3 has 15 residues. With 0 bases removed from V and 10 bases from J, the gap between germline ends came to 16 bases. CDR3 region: CASSYSAGMVHPQHF. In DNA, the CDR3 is TGTGCCAGCAGTTACTCGGCAGGGATGGTTCATCCCCAGCATTTT.

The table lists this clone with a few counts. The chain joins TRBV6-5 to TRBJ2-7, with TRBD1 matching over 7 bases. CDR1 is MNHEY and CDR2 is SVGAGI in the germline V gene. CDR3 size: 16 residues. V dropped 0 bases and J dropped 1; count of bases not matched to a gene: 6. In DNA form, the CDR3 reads TGTGCCAGCAGTTACTCGAGGACAGGAGGATCCTACGAGCAGTACTTC. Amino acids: CASSYSRTGGSYEQYF.

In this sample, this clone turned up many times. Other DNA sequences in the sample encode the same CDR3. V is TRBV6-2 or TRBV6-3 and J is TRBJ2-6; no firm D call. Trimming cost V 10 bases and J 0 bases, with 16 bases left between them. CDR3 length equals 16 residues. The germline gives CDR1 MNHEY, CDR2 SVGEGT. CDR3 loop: CATRAVALSGANVLTF. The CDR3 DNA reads TGTGCCACCCGGGCCGTGGCCCTCTCTGGGGCCAACGTCCTGACTTTC.

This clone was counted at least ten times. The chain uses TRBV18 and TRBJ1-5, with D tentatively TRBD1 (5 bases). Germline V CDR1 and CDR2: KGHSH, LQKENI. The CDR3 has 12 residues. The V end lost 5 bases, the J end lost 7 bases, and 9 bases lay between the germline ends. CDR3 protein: CASSKRDQPQHF. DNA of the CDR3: TGTGCCAGCTCAAAGCGGGACCAGCCCCAGCATTTT.

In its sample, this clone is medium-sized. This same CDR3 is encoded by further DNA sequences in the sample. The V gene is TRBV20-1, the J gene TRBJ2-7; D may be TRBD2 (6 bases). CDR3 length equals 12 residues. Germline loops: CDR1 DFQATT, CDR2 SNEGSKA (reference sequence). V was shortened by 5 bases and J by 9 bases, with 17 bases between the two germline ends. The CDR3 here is CSAPDYPTGQYF. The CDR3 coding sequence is TGCAGTGCTCCGGACTATCCGACTGGGCAGTACTTC.

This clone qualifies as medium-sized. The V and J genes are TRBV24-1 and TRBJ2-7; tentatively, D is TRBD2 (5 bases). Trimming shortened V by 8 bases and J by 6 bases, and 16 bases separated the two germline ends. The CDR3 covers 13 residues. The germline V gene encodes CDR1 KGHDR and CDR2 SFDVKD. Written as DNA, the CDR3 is TGTGCCACCAACAGCCGGGCGGGTTCCGAGCAGTACTTC. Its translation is CATNSRAGSEQYF.

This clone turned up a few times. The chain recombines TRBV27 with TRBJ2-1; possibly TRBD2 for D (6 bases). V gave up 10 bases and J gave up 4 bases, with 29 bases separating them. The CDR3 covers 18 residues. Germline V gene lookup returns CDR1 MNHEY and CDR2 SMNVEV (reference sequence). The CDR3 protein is CAISTSLIAGGQYNEQFF. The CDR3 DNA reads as TGTGCCATCAGCACCTCCCTCATAGCTGGAGGGCAATACAATGAGCAGTTCTTC.

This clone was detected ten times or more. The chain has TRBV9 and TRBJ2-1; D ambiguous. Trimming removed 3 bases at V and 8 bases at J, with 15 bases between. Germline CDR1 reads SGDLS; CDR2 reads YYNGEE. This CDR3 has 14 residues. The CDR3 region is CASSASTPWDEQFF. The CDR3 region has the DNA TGTGCCAGCAGCGCCTCGACCCCGTGGGATGAGCAGTTCTTC.

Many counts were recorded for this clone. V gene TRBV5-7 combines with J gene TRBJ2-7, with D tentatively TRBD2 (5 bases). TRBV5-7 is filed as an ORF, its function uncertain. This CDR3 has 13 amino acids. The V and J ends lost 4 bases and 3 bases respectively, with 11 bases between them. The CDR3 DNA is TGTGCCAGCAGCCAGGACTGGAGCTACGAGCAGTACTTC. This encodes CASSQDWSYEQYF.

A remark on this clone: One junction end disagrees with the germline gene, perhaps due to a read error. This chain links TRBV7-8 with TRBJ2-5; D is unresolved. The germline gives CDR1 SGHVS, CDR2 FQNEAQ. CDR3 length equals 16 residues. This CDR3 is CASSPPEQNTEETEYF. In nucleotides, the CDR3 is TGTGCCAGCAGCCCCCCGGAACAGAATACTGAAGAGACCGAGTACTTC.

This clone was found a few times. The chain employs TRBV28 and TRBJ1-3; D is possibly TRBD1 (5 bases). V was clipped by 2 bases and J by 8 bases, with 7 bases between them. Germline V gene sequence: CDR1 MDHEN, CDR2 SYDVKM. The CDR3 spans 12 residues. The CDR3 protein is CASSLQGDTIYF. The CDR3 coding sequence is TGTGCCAGCAGTTTACAGGGCGACACCATATATTTT.

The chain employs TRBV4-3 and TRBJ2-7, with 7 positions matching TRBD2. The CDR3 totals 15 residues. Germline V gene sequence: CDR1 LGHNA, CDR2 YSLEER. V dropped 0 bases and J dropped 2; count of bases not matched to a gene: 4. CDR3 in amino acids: CASSQEGGAAYEQYF. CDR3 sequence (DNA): TGCGCCAGCAGCCAAGAGGGAGGGGCGGCCTACGAGCAGTACTTC.

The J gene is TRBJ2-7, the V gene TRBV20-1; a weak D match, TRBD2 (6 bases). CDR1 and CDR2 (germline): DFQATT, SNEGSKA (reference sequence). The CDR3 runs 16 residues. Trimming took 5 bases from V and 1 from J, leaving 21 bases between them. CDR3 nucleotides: TGCAGTGCTCCTCGGGACTCGTACTCTGGATCCTACGAGCAGTACTTC. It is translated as CSAPRDSYSGSYEQYF.

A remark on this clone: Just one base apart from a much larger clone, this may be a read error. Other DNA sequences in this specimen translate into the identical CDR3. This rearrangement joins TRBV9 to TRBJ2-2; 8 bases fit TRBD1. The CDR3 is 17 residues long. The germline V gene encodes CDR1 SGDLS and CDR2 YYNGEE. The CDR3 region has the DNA TGTGCCAGCAGCGTAGCATGGCAGGGGGCGGTCACCGGGGAGCTGTTCTTT. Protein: CASSVAWQGAVTGELFF.